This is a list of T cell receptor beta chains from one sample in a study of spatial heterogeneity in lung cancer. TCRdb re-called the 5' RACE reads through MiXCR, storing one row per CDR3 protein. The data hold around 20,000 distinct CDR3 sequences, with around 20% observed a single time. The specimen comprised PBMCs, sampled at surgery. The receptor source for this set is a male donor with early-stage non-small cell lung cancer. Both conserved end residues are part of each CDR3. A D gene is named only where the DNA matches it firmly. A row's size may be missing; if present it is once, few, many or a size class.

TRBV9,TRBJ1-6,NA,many,TGTGCCAGCAGCGCCGGGACCTATAATTCACCCCTCCACTTT,CASSAGTYNSPLHF
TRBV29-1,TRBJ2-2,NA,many,TGCAGCGTTCTCTTGGGGGACGGGGAGCTGTTTTTT,CSVLLGDGELFF
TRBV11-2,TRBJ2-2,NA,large,TGTGCCAGCACCGCGGGGGGGGAGCTGTTTTTT,CASTAGGELFF
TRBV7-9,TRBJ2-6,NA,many,TGTGCCAGCAGCTTAGGTTCTGGGGCCAACGTCCTGACTTTC,CASSLGSGANVLTF
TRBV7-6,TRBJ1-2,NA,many,TGTGCCAGCAGCCCTTGGTCCGACGGCGGTGGCTACACCTTC,CASSPWSDGGGYTF
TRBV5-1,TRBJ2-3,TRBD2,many,TGCGCCAGCAGCTTGTGGGCGGGGGGGCCCACAGATACGCAGTATTTT,CASSLWAGGPTDTQYF
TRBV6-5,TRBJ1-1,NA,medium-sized,TGTGCCAGCAGCTATAGCACTGAAGCTTTCTTT,CASSYSTEAFF
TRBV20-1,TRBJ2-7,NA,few,TGCAGTGCGCCGGGAAACTACGAGCAGTACTTC,CSAPGNYEQYF
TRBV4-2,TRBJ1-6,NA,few,TGTGCCAGCAGCCACGTGGGGGCGAAATCACCCCTCCACTTT,CASSHVGAKSPLHF
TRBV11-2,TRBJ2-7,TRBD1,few,TGTGCCAGCAGCGTCGGGACAGGAGGTTCCTACGAGCAGTACTTC,CASSVGTGGSYEQYF
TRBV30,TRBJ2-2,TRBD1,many,TGTGCCTGGAGCGGGACAGGGGGAACGGCCGGGGAGCTGTTTTTT,CAWSGTGGTAGELFF
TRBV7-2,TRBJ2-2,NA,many,TGTGCCAGCGGGGTAGGACAAATGGGCGGGGAGCTGTTTTTT,CASGVGQMGGELFF
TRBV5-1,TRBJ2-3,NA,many,TGCGCCAGCAGCGCCGCTATATCGGATACGCAGTATTTT,CASSAAISDTQYF
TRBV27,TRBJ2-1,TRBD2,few,TGTGCCAGCAGTTTATTGGGAGCGGGGGCCTCCTACAATGAGCAGTTCTTC,CASSLLGAGASYNEQFF
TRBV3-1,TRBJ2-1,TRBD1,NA,TGTGCCAGCAGCCCCGGGACAGGGGTCCTTGAGCAGTTCTTC,CASSPGTGVLEQFF
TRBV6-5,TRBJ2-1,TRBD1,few,TGTGCCAGCAGTGCCTCCGGGACAGGGTACAATGAGCAGTTCTTC,CASSASGTGYNEQFF
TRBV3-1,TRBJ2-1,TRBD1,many,TGTGCCAGCAGCCATCCGGACAGGGGATTGCGTGAGCAGTTCTTC,CASSHPDRGLREQFF
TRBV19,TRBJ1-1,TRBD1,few,TGTGCCAGTATCACAGGGGGGACTGAAGCTTTCTTT,CASITGGTEAFF
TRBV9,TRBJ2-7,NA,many,TGTGCCAGCAGCGGAGGGTCAGGCCGTACCTACGAGCAGTACTTC,CASSGGSGRTYEQYF
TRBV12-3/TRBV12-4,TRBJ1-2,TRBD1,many,TGTGCCAGCAGCTACCGGGACAGGGGGGGCTATGGCTACACCTTC,CASSYRDRGGYGYTF
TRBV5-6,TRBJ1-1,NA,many,TGTGCCAGCAGCTTGGCCGCGGGGCCTTACTATAGAAACACTGAAGCTTTCTTT,CASSLAAGPYYRNTEAFF
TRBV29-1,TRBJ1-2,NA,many,TGCAGCGTTGAGATTGGGGGGCGGAATACCTTC,CSVEIGGRNTF
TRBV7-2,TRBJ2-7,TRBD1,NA,TGTGCCAGCAGCAAGGGGGCCCTGCAGTACTTC,CASSKGALQYF
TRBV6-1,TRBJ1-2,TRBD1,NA,TGTGCCAGCAGTGGCACAGGGGCCGCTCGCATGTATGGCTACACCTTC,CASSGTGAARMYGYTF
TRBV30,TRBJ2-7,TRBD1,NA,TGTGCCTGGAGTCGGAGAACAGGGGTACCCTACGAGCAGTACTTC,CAWSRRTGVPYEQYF
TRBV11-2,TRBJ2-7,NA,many,TGTGCCAGCAGCCAAACCGGCTACGAGCAGTACTTC,CASSQTGYEQYF
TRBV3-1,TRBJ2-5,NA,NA,TGTGCCAGCAGCCTAACGGGGGGCCGGCGGGAGACCCAGTACTTC,CASSLTGGRRETQYF
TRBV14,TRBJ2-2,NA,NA,TGTGCCAGCAGCCCCCGGACAGAATCGAACACCGGGGAGCTGTTTTTT,CASSPRTESNTGELFF
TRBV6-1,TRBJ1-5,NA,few,TGTGCCGCCAGAGGGTCCAACGGTCAGCCCCAGCATTTT,CAARGSNGQPQHF
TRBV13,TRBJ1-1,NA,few,TGTGCCAGCAGCTTAACCGGGGAATATGTTCGGAACACTGAAGCTTTCTTT,CASSLTGEYVRNTEAFF
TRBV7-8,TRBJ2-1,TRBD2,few,TGTGCCAGCAGCCCCCCCGGGGGCGGGGGGCCTTACAATGAGCAGTTCTTC,CASSPPGGGGPYNEQFF
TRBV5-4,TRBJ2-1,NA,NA,TGTGCCAGCTCACCTAGCGCCTCCTACAATGAGCAGTTCTTC,CASSPSASYNEQFF
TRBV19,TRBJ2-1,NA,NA,TGTGCCAGTAGTGCCCGACGGGACGGCAATGAGCAGTTCTTC,CASSARRDGNEQFF
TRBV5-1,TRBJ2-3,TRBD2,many,TGCGCCAGCAGCGTGGGACTAGCGGGGGGCCGGGATACGCAGTATTTT,CASSVGLAGGRDTQYF
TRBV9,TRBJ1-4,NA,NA,TGTGCCAGCAGCTTTGGGATCACTAATGAAAAACTGTTTTTT,CASSFGITNEKLFF
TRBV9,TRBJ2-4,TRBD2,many,TGTGCCAGCAGCGCCGGTGGGGGGGACATTCAGTACTTC,CASSAGGGDIQYF
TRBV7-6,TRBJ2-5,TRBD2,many,TGTGCCAGCAGCCCAAAGACGGGGGGAAAGACCCAGTACTTC,CASSPKTGGKTQYF
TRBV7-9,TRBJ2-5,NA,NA,TGTGCCAGCAGCCGCATGGACAGCCAAGAGACCCAGTACTTC,CASSRMDSQETQYF
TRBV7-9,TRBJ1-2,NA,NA,TGTGCCAGCAGCTTAGGGTCGGCCACCCCGGCCGGGGGCTACACCTTC,CASSLGSATPAGGYTF
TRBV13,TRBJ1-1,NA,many,TGTGCCAGCAGCGACGGACGGAACCTCAACACTGAAGCTTTCTTT,CASSDGRNLNTEAFF
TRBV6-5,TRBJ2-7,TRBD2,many,TGTGCCAGCAGCCTGACTAGCGGGGTCACCTACGAGCAGTACTTC,CASSLTSGVTYEQYF
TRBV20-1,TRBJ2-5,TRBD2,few,TGCAGTGCTAGGGTGCTAGCGGGGTTGGAGACCCAGTACTTC,CSARVLAGLETQYF
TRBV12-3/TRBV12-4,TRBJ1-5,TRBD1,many,TGTGCCAGCAGTGAGCCAACAGGGGGCGGCAATCAGCCCCAGCATTTT,CASSEPTGGGNQPQHF
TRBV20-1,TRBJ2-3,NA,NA,TGCAGTGCTAGACAGGGATTTGGGACAGATACGCAGTATTTT,CSARQGFGTDTQYF
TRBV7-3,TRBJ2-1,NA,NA,TGTGCCAGCAGCTTTTCGGCGGGATACAATGAGCAGTTCTTC,CASSFSAGYNEQFF
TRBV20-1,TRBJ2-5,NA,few,TGCAGTGCTAGCTTTCCGGGATCGAGGAAAGAGACCCAGTACTTC,CSASFPGSRKETQYF
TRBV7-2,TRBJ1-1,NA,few,TGTGCCAGCAGCCCATGGGACCCGAACACTGAAGCTTTCTTT,CASSPWDPNTEAFF
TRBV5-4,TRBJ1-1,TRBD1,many,TGTGCCAGCAGCTTTGAGGGGGCGAACACTGAAGCTTTCTTT,CASSFEGANTEAFF
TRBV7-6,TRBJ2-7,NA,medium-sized,TGTGCCAGCAGCTTAGCGTCTCACGAGCAGTACTTC,CASSLASHEQYF
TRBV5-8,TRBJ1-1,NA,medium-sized,TGTGCCAGCACCAACTGGAAGAACACTGAAGCTTTCTTT,CASTNWKNTEAFF
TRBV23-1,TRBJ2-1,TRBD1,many,TGCGCCAGCAGTCAACACCGACAGGGCGAGAGCAATGAGCAGTTCTTC,CASSQHRQGESNEQFF
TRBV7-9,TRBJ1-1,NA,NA,TGTGCCAGCAGCCCCATGGGGGGTGAAGCTTTCTTT,CASSPMGGEAFF
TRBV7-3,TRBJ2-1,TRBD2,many,TGTGCCAGCAGCTCAGCACCGGGGGGGCTGTTCTTC,CASSSAPGGLFF